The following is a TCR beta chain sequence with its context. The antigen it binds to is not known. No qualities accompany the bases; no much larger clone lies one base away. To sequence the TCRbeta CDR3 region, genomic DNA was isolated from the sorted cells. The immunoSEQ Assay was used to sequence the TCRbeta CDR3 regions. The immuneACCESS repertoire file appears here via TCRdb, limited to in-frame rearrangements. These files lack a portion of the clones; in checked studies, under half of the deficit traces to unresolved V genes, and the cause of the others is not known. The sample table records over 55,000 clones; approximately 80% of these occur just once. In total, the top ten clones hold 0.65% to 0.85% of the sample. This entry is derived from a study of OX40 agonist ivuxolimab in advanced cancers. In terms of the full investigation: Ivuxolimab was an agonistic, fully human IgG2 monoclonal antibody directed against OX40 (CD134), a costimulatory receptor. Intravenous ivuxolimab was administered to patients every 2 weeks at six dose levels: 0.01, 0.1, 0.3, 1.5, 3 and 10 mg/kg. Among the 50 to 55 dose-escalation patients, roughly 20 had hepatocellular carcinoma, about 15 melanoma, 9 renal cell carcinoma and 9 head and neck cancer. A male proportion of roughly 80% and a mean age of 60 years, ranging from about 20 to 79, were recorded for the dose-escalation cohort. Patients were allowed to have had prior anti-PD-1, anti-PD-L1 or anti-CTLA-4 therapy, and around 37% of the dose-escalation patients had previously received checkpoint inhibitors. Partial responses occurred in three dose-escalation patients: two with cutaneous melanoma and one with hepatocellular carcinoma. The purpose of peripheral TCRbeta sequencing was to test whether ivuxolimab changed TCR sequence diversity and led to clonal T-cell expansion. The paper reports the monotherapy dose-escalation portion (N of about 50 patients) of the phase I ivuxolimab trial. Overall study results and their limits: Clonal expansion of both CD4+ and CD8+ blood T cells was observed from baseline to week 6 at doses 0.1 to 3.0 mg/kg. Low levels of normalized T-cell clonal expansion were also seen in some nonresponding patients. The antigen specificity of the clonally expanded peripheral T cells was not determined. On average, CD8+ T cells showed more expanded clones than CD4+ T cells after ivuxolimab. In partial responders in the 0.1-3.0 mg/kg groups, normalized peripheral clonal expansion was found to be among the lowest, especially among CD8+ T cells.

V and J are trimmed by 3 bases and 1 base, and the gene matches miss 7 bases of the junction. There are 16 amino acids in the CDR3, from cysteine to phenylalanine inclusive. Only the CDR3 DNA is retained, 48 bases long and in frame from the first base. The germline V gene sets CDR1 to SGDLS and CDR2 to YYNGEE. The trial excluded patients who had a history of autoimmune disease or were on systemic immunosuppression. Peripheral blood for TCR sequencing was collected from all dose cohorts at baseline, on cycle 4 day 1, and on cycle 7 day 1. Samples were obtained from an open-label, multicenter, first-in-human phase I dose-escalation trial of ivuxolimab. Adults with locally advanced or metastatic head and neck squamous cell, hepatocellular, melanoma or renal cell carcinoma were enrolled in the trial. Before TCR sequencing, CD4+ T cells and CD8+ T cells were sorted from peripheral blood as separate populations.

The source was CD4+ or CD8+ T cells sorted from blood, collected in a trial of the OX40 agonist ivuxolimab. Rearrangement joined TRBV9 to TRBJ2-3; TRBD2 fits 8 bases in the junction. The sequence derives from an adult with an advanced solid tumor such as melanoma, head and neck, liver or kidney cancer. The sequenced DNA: TGTGCCAGCAGCGGAGCGGGAGTGTCCGGCACAGATACGCAGTATTTT. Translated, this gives CASSGAGVSGTDTQYF.